The next 4 T cell receptor beta chains were all read from a single sample in a study of immune evolution from preneoplasia to lung adenocarcinoma. Produced via immunoSEQ multiplex PCR; TCRdb's table is partial and in-frame only. The sample has 6,500 to 9,500 clones; about 85% are singletons. The sample taken for sequencing was FFPE minimally invasive lung adenocarcinoma tissue. The receptors were sampled from a person of 80 years or more with lung adenocarcinoma.

This chain connects TRBV9 to TRBJ2-3; the D is unclear. Trimming removed 4 bases at V and 0 bases at J, with 12 bases between. The CDR3 totals 15 residues. CDR1 is SGDLS, CDR2 YYNGEE, per germline. CDR3 sequence (DNA): TGTGCCAGCAGCCCTGGGCTGGAGAGCACAGATACGCAGTATTTT. Amino acids: CASSPGLESTDTQYF.

This rearrangement joins TRBV4-1 to TRBJ1-2; TRBD1 might be the D (6 bases). This CDR3 is 14 amino acids long. CDR1 and CDR2 (germline): MGHRA, YSYEKL. Trimming took 6 bases from V and 0 from J, leaving 11 bases between them. CDR3 coding DNA: TGCGCCAGCAGTCAGGGGCTCGCTAACTATGGCTACACCTTC. Translated, it gives CASSQGLANYGYTF.

In its sample, this clone was seen once. J is TRBJ2-7 and V is TRBV6-5; 9 bases map to TRBD2. The germline CDR1 and CDR2 sequences are MNHEY and SVGAGI. The CDR3 runs 12 residues. V dropped 8 bases and J dropped 3; count of bases not matched to a gene: 2. The CDR3: CASGSGSYEQYF. CDR3 nucleotide sequence: TGTGCCAGCGGTAGCGGGAGCTACGAGCAGTACTTC.

The table lists this clone with a few counts. The chain uses TRBV4-1 and TRBJ1-4; D is possibly TRBD1 (6 bases). The V and J ends lost 0 bases and 5 bases respectively, with 13 bases between them. CDR1 and CDR2 (germline): MGHRA, YSYEKL. This CDR3 comprises 16 residues. CDR3 sequence (DNA): TGCGCCAGCAGCCAAGAGGAAGACAGGCCAAATGAAAAACTGTTTTTT. It encodes CASSQEEDRPNEKLFF.